This T cell receptor beta chain was found in a study of T-cell memory formation after mild COVID-19. Using its own MiXCR run on the 5' RACE reads, TCRdb lists one record per CDR3 protein. Of some 490,000 distinct CDR3 sequences in the sample, about 20% were seen once. This clonotype showed up many times. The CDR3 totals 13 residues. From germline, CDR1 is LGHDT and CDR2 YNNKEL (reference sequence). Trimming shortened V by 4 bases and J by 0 bases, and 1 base separated the two germline ends. Source material: PBMCs or a T cell subset sorted from them (not recorded which). V usage is TRBV3-1 and J usage is TRBJ2-6; unclear D gene. The clonotype originates from an adult woman who had mild COVID-19 (a few samples of this study predate the infection). Cell type and time point are not known. Written as DNA, the CDR3 is TGTGCCAGCAGCCTCTCTGGGGCCAACGTCCTGACTTTC. This encodes CASSLSGANVLTF.